The clone carrying this T cell receptor beta chain was picked up a small number of times. These data originate in a study of blood T cell repertoires in COVID-19. About the research overall: The United States, Italy and Spain provided the acute and convalescent COVID-19 samples. T cells, B-cell-depleted T cells, or PBMCs provided the cDNA or gDNA that served as material.

In the source study's methods: Amplifying reference gene primers gave estimates of nucleated cell counts. Profiling relied on immunoSEQ multiplex PCR, and the TCRdb table lists in-frame clones only, not all of them. The V and J calls and clone size are taken from that table; D and trimming were inferred from the DNA. Here the sample spans about 100,000 clones, under 75% being singletons. Germline loops: CDR1 SGDLS, CDR2 YYNGEE. Trimming at V came to 0 bases and at J to 7 bases, leaving 10 bases not matched to a gene. The CDR3 runs 16 residues. The sequencing input was peripheral blood. This TCR derives from an older man with acute or convalescent COVID-19. This chain connects TRBV9 to TRBJ2-1; 7 bases agree with TRBD2. The CDR3 spells CASSVVGGLVRNEQFF. The DNA for the CDR3 is TGTGCCAGCAGCGTAGTTGGAGGACTAGTCCGTAATGAGCAGTTCTTC.